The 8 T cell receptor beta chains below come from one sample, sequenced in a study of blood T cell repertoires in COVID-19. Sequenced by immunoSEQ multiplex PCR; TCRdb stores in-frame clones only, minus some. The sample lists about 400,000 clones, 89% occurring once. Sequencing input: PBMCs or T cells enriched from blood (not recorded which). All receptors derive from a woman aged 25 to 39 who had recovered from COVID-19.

The CDR3 bases are TGTGCCAGCAGTGCCCTAGCGGAGGAGGGGGAGCAGTACTTC. It yields the protein CASSALAEEGEQYF. J is TRBJ2-7 and V is TRBV9; 7 bases are shared with TRBD2. Trimming took 5 bases from V and 7 from J; bases not matched to a gene: 12. In germline, CDR1 is SGDLS, CDR2 YYNGEE. The CDR3 has 14 residues.

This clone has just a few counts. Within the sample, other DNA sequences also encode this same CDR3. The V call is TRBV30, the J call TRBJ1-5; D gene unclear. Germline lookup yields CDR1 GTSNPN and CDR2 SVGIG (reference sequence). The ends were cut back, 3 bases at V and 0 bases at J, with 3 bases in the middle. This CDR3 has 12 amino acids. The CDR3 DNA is TGTGCCTGGAGCTATAGCAATCAGCCCCAGCATTTT. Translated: CAWSYSNQPQHF.

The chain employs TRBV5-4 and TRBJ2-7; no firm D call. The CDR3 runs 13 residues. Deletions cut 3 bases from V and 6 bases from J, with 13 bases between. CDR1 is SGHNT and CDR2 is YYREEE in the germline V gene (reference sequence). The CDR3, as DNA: TGTGCCAGCAGCTATGGCGGCGGCGGCGAGCAGTACTTC. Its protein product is CASSYGGGGEQYF.

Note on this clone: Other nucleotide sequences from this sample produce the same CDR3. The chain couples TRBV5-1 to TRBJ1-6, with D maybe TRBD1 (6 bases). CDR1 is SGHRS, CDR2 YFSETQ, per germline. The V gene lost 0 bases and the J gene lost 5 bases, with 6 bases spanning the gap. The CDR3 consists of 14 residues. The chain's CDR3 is CASSLGQDNSPLHF. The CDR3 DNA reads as TGCGCCAGCAGCTTGGGACAGGATAATTCACCCCTCCACTTT.

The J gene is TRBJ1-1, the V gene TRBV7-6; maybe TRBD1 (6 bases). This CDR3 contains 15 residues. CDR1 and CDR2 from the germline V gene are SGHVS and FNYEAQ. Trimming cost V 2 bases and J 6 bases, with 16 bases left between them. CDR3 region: CASSLNPGVFAEAFF. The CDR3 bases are TGTGCCAGCAGCTTAAATCCAGGGGTATTTGCTGAAGCTTTCTTT.

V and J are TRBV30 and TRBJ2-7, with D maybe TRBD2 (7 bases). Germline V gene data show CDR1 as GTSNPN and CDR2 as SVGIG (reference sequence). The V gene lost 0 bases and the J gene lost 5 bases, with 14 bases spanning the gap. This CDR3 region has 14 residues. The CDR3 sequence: CAWSVGRGGHEQYF. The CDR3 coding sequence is TGTGCCTGGAGTGTGGGCAGGGGAGGGCACGAGCAGTACTTC. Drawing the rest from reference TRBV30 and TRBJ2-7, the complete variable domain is SQTIHQWPATLVQPVGSPLSLECTVEGTSNPNLYWYRQAAGRGLQLLFYSVGIGQISSEVPQNLSASRPQDRQFILSSKKLLLSDSGFYLCAWSVGRGGHEQYFGPGTRLTVT.

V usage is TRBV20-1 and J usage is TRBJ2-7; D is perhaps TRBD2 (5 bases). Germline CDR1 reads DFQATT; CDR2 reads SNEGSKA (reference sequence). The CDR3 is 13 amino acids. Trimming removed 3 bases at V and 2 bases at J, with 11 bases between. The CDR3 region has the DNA TGCAGTGCTAGTACTAGTGCACCCTACGAGCAGTACTTC. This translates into CSASTSAPYEQYF.

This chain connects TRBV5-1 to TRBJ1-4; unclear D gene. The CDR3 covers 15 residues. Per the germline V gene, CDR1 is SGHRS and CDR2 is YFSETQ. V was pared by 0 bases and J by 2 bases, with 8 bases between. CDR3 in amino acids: CASSLVPGTNEKLFF. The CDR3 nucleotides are TGCGCCAGCAGCTTGGTGCCCGGGACTAATGAAAAACTGTTTTTT.